This T cell receptor (beta chain) came from a study of blood T cell repertoires in COVID-19. Study-level information: COVID-19 samples, acute and convalescent, were from the United States, Italy and Spain. From T cells, B-cell-depleted T cells, or PBMCs came the material, which was cDNA or gDNA.

The authors' processing: For nucleated cells, counts were estimated from reference gene primer amplification. This table comes from immunoSEQ multiplex PCR, and its TCRdb copy is limited to in-frame clones, with some not included. V and J calls plus clone size are reproduced from that table; the DNA served to infer D and trimming. Of 54,000 or so clones listed, around 86% are singletons. The trim removed 4 bases at V and 6 bases at J, leaving 4 bases unmatched. Germline CDR1 reads SGHKS; CDR2 reads YYEKEE (reference sequence). The CDR3 totals 14 residues. The source material was peripheral blood. The J gene is TRBJ1-4, the V gene TRBV5-5, with 9 bases fitting TRBD1. The origin of this receptor is a man aged 50-59 years with active COVID-19. The CDR3 sequence: CASSGGQGDEKLFF. In DNA form, the CDR3 reads TGTGCCAGCAGCGGGGGACAGGGAGATGAAAAACTGTTTTTT.